Listed here are 10 T cell receptor beta chains from one sample, sequenced in a study of shared clonotypes between healthy human individuals. Method: immunoSEQ multiplex PCR; TCRdb's copy keeps in-frame clones and lacks some. The top ten clones hold around 1.8% of a sample with approximately 720,000 clones, approximately 75% of them seen once. The specimen sequenced was memory CD4+ T cells sorted from blood. The subset here: CD45RA-negative fraction. The receptors stem from a woman under 40 in good health.

V and J are TRBV2 and TRBJ2-1, with D possibly matching TRBD1 (6 bases). The CDR3 extends over 15 amino acids. Per the germline V gene, CDR1 is SNHLY and CDR2 is FYNNEI. Trimming pared 1 base from V and 4 bases from J, leaving 11 bases between. The CDR3 coding sequence is TGTGCCAGCAGTGAAGTAGGGGGACCGTACAATGAGCAGTTCTTC. This gives the protein CASSEVGGPYNEQFF.

This chain connects TRBV19 to TRBJ1-1; 7 bases map to TRBD1. CDR3 length: 15 residues. The V gene end was trimmed by 4 bases and the J gene end by 4 bases; junction bases not matched to a gene: 9. The germline CDR1 and CDR2 sequences are LNHDA and SQIVND (reference sequence). CDR3 in DNA: TGTGCCAGTAGTAAGGACAGGATACGATCCACTGAAGCTTTCTTT. Its translation: CASSKDRIRSTEAFF.

This clone has only one observation. This chain connects TRBV28 to TRBJ1-4; D gene ambiguous. The V and J ends lost 6 bases and 0 bases respectively, with 17 bases between them. The CDR3 contains 17 residues. The V gene's germline CDR1 is MDHEN and CDR2 SYDVKM. The CDR3 nucleotides read TGTGCCAGCAGCTATAGGAGACATCATGCAACTAATGAAAAACTGTTTTTT. It is translated as CASSYRRHHATNEKLFF.

This clone was seen a single time. In DNA, the CDR3 is TGTGCCAGCTCACCACGGGACAGGGCGTTATCTGGAAACACCATATATTTT. As protein: CASSPRDRALSGNTIYF. V gene TRBV18 combines with J gene TRBJ1-3, with 9 bases aligning to TRBD1. The CDR3 sequence is 17 residues long. Germline assignment: CDR1 KGHSH and CDR2 LQKENI. V dropped 1 base and J dropped 1; count of bases not matched to a gene: 5.

The V and J genes are TRBV15 and TRBJ1-1, with D possibly matching TRBD1 (5 bases). Between the trimmed V and J ends, which lost 1 base and 5 bases, there was a span of 14 bases. The CDR3 totals 15 residues. Germline CDR1 is LNHNV and CDR2 is YYDKDF (reference sequence). The CDR3 bases are TGTGCCACCAGCAGAGTGGTTCGTGAGGGGACTGAAGCTTTCTTT. Translated, it gives CATSRVVREGTEAFF.

The chain employs TRBV19 and TRBJ1-5; D ambiguous. Looked up from germline, CDR1 is LNHDA and CDR2 is SQIVND (reference sequence). The length of the CDR3 is 14 residues. V dropped 3 bases and J dropped 5 bases, with 11 bases sitting between them. CDR3 region: CASSMGGYYQPQHF. CDR3 nucleotide sequence: TGTGCCAGTAGTATGGGAGGGTATTATCAGCCCCAGCATTTT.

This chain joins TRBV20-1 and TRBJ2-7; D is uncertain. Per germline, CDR1 DFQATT and CDR2 SNEGSKA (reference sequence). CDR3 length equals 11 residues. V was pared by 7 bases and J by 2 bases, with 9 bases between. In nucleotides, the CDR3 is TGCAGTGTAGAGGCCACCTACGAGCAGTACTTC. Residues: CSVEATYEQYF.

This chain's CDR3 is CASSSLADPYNEQFF. CDR3 sequence (DNA): TGTGCCAGCAGCTCCCTAGCGGACCCCTACAATGAGCAGTTCTTC. The chain has TRBV7-9 and TRBJ2-1; 7 bases line up with TRBD2. The CDR3 runs to 15 residues. Trimming took 4 bases from V and 2 from J; bases not matched to a gene: 5. Germline V gene sequence: CDR1 SEHNR, CDR2 FQNEAQ (reference sequence).

This clone was found once. V is TRBV7-3 and J is TRBJ2-2; TRBD1 aligns across 11 bases. CDR3 size: 19 residues. The germline gives CDR1 SGHTA, CDR2 FQGTGA. V trimming: 5 bases; J trimming: 3 bases; junction bases outside the gene matches: 14. In DNA, the CDR3 is TGTGCCAGCAGCGAAGTCCCAGGGACAGGGGGATCGGACACCGGGGAGCTGTTTTTT. Encoded protein: CASSEVPGTGGSDTGELFF.

V gene TRBV15 combines with J gene TRBJ2-7; 8 nucleotides line up with TRBD2. CDR3 length: 14 residues. Trimming cost V 3 bases and J 3 bases; bases outside gene matches: 4. Germline CDR1 and CDR2: LNHNV and YYDKDF (reference sequence). The CDR3 reads CATSRPGLGYEQYF. In nucleotides, the CDR3 is TGTGCCACCAGCAGGCCGGGACTAGGCTACGAGCAGTACTTC.